A single sample gave rise to the 26 T cell receptor beta chains below, sequenced in a study of blood T cell repertoires in COVID-19. Data came from immunoSEQ multiplex PCR; TCRdb stores just in-frame clones and leaves some out. The profile shows more than 65,000 clones, around 80% of them singletons. Sequencing was done on a sample of peripheral blood. Receptors were obtained from a man in his forties or fifties with active COVID-19.

CDR3 in DNA: TGTGCCAGCAGCCGGCGGGACCCCTACGAGCAGTACTTC. Amino acid sequence: CASSRRDPYEQYF. The chain couples TRBV3-1 (or the pseudogene TRBV3-2) to TRBJ2-7; tentatively, D is TRBD2 (6 bases). The CDR3 runs 13 residues. Germline values: CDR1 LGHDT, CDR2 YNNKEL (reference sequence). Between the trimmed V and J ends, which lost 4 bases and 2 bases, there was a span of 9 bases.

V usage is TRBV6-5 and J usage is TRBJ2-1, with D possibly being TRBD2 (7 bases). Germline lookup yields CDR1 MNHEY and CDR2 SVGAGI. Trimming took 11 bases from V and 3 from J, leaving 20 bases between them. This CDR3 contains 15 residues. DNA of the CDR3: TGTGCCGCCAACCGGGACGGGGGGCGCTACAATGAGCAGTTCTTC. Translation gives CAANRDGGRYNEQFF.

The chain uses TRBV6-2 or TRBV6-3 and TRBJ2-3; 11 nucleotides align to TRBD2. CDR1 is MNHEY and CDR2 is SVGEGT in the germline V gene. Unmatched junction bases numbered 6, after V lost 2 bases and J lost 2 bases. The CDR3 runs 17 residues. Here the CDR3 reads CASSYPLAGDSTDTQYF. The CDR3 DNA reads TGTGCCAGCAGTTACCCACTAGCGGGGGATTCCACAGATACGCAGTATTTT.

V and J are TRBV2 and TRBJ1-5; 8 nucleotides agree with TRBD1. Unmatched junction bases numbered 12, after V lost 6 bases and J lost 11 bases. CDR3 length: 14 amino acids. Germline assignment: CDR1 SNHLY and CDR2 FYNNEI. The CDR3 protein is CASRGGTGVVAQHF. In nucleotides, the CDR3 is TGTGCCAGCAGGGGAGGGACAGGCGTCGTGGCCCAGCATTTT.

The rearrangement joins TRBV7-3 to TRBJ2-5; D may be TRBD2 (5 bases). V was clipped by 10 bases and J by 9 bases, with 18 bases between them. This CDR3 spans 12 amino acids. CDR1 SGHTA and CDR2 FQGTGA come from the germline V gene. The CDR3 bases are TGTGCCACCTACGCATCTTCGGAGGCCCAGTACTTC. This translates into CATYASSEAQYF.

This sequence joins TRBV7-8 and TRBJ2-3; the D gene is possibly TRBD2 (6 bases). The V gene's germline CDR1 is SGHVS and CDR2 FQNEAQ. The CDR3 loop spans 16 amino acids. V dropped 5 bases and J dropped 0 bases, with 15 bases sitting between them. For the CDR3, the DNA is TGTGCCAGCAGCCGGGAAGGACTAACTAGCACAGATACGCAGTATTTT. Translating it yields CASSREGLTSTDTQYF.

The V call is TRBV28, the J call TRBJ2-7; 7 bases map to TRBD1. This CDR3 region has 15 residues. Germline-derived CDR1 and CDR2 are MDHEN and SYDVKM. With V trimmed by 4 bases and J by 3 bases, 9 bases remained unmatched. The DNA for the CDR3 is TGTGCCAGCAGTTCTGTCTCAGGGGGTTTCTACGAGCAGTACTTC. This gives the protein CASSSVSGGFYEQYF.

The V and J genes are TRBV28 and TRBJ1-5; D ambiguous. This CDR3 spans 15 amino acids. Germline V CDR1 and CDR2: MDHEN, SYDVKM. Trimming stripped 7 bases from V and 0 bases from J, with 13 bases between. CDR3 sequence: CASKTGDYSNQPQHF. DNA for the CDR3: TGTGCCAGCAAGACGGGAGATTATAGCAATCAGCCCCAGCATTTT.

The CDR3: CASTSRAGGPEEQYF. CDR3 nucleotide sequence: TGTGCCAGCACCTCCAGAGCGGGAGGGCCGGAGGAGCAGTACTTC. This chain connects TRBV7-8 to TRBJ2-7; TRBD2 matches at 10 bases. The germline V gene encodes CDR1 SGHVS and CDR2 FQNEAQ. Unmatched junction bases numbered 13, after V lost 7 bases and J lost 7 bases. The CDR3 is 15 residues long.

The CDR3 bases are TGCGCCAGCAGCCAAGAAAAGGGGCATTTAAGTCCCCGCGAGCAGTACTTC. Translating gives CASSQEKGHLSPREQYF. This rearrangement joins TRBV4-1 to TRBJ2-7; TRBD1 might be the D (5 bases). Germline V gene sequence: CDR1 MGHRA, CDR2 YSYEKL. V dropped 0 bases and J dropped 6 bases, with 21 bases sitting between them. CDR3 length: 17 residues.

The gene calls are TRBV30 and TRBJ1-2, with TRBD1 identical over 7 bases. Germline V gene sequence: CDR1 GTSNPN, CDR2 SVGIG (reference sequence). The length of the CDR3 is 14 residues. V dropped 2 bases and J dropped 8; count of bases not matched to a gene: 11. The CDR3 DNA is TGTGCCTGGAGTCGGGACAGTGATTGGGGAGGCTACACCTTC. It is translated as CAWSRDSDWGGYTF.

The chain uses TRBV2 and TRBJ2-2; 9 bases align to TRBD2. Germline V gives CDR1 SNHLY, CDR2 FYNNEI. The CDR3 is made up of 15 amino acids. J gave up 3 bases and V 6 bases, and 5 bases lay outside the gene matches. The CDR3 region is CASSRTSVDTGELFF. CDR3 nucleotide sequence: TGTGCCAGCAGCCGGACTAGCGTTGACACCGGGGAGCTGTTTTTT. The whole variable domain, filled in from reference TRBV2 and TRBJ2-2, reads EPEVTQTPSHQVTQMGQEVILRCVPISNHLYFYWYRQILGQKVEFLVSFYNNEISEKSEIFDDQFSVERPDGSNFTLKIRSTKLEDSAMYFCASSRTSVDTGELFFGEGSRLTVL.

The CDR3 is CASSVGGSTEAFF. CDR3 bases: TGTGCCAGCAGCGTAGGGGGCTCCACTGAAGCTTTCTTT. V usage is TRBV9 and J usage is TRBJ1-1, with D possibly matching TRBD1 (5 bases). The CDR3 has 13 residues. Germline-derived CDR1 and CDR2 are SGDLS and YYNGEE. The germline V and J ends were trimmed by 0 bases and 4 bases, with 7 bases remaining between them.

V usage is TRBV3-1 (or the pseudogene TRBV3-2) and J usage is TRBJ1-5; D is undetermined. The germline V and J ends were trimmed by 0 bases and 7 bases, with 7 bases remaining between them. Germline CDR1 reads LGHDT; CDR2 reads YNNKEL (reference sequence). The CDR3 has 13 residues. In DNA, the CDR3 is TGTGCCAGCAGCCAAGATCGGGGACAGCCCCAGCATTTT. Translating gives CASSQDRGQPQHF.

This chain links TRBV19 with TRBJ1-1; weak D call: TRBD1 (6 bases). The CDR3 is made up of 14 amino acids. Trimming left V 3 bases short and J 3 bases short, with 11 bases between. Germline V gives CDR1 LNHDA, CDR2 SQIVND (reference sequence). The CDR3 coding sequence is TGTGCCAGTAGTATTCAGGGGTGGGACACTGAAGCTTTCTTT. It translates to CASSIQGWDTEAFF.

The chain couples TRBV9 to TRBJ2-3; TRBD2 might be the D (6 bases). The CDR3 contains 17 residues. Trimming removed 0 bases from V and 1 base from J, with 15 bases in between. Germline CDR1 and CDR2: SGDLS and YYNGEE. The CDR3 DNA reads TGTGCCAGCAGCGTAGAACGATTGCGGGACCGCACAGATACGCAGTATTTT. This translates into CASSVERLRDRTDTQYF.

The V call is TRBV11-2, the J call TRBJ2-3; D is ambiguous. V was cut by 5 bases and J by 7 bases, with 16 bases left in between. There are 14 residues in the CDR3. Per germline, CDR1 SGHAT and CDR2 FQNNGV. The CDR3 sequence: CASSPYTLQNTQYF. The CDR3 DNA sequence: TGTGCCAGCAGCCCTTACACCCTCCAGAATACGCAGTATTTT.

This clone was recorded a few times. CDR3 residues: CASRGVLDPGEYF. CDR3 DNA: TGTGCCAGCAGGGGGGTCCTCGACCCGGGGGAGTACTTC. The chain employs TRBV6-6 and TRBJ2-7; TRBD2 might be the D (6 bases). Trimming removed 6 bases from V and 11 bases from J, with 20 bases in between. Germline values: CDR1 MNHNY, CDR2 SVGAGI (reference sequence). The CDR3 has 13 residues.

The chain recombines TRBV28 with TRBJ1-1, with D perhaps matching TRBD1 (5 bases). Looked up from germline, CDR1 is MDHEN and CDR2 is SYDVKM. The CDR3 is 12 amino acids. Trimming removed 5 bases at V and 7 bases at J, with 11 bases between. CDR3 amino acids: CASSPSDSEAFF. The DNA of the CDR3 is TGTGCCAGCAGTCCGTCCGACAGTGAAGCTTTCTTT.

The genes are TRBV18 and TRBJ2-1; perhaps TRBD1 as D (6 bases). The germline V gene has CDR1 KGHSH and CDR2 LQKENI. The CDR3 sequence is 15 residues long. The V and J ends lost 2 bases and 8 bases respectively, with 16 bases between them. CDR3 residues: CASSPSQGRRYEQFF. For the CDR3, the DNA is TGTGCCAGCTCACCATCTCAGGGGCGTAGGTATGAGCAGTTCTTC.

The DNA for the CDR3 is TGTGCCAGCAGCCCAGGGGACAGGGGGCAAGAGACCCAGTACTTC. It codes for CASSPGDRGQETQYF. The chain links TRBV11-3 to TRBJ2-5; 11 bases are shared with TRBD1. Germline-derived CDR1 and CDR2 are SGHNT and YENEEA. This CDR3 comprises 15 residues. Trimming at V came to 5 bases and at J to 2 bases, leaving 4 bases not matched to a gene.

This CDR3 reads CASSPDRGDGETQYF. The CDR3 DNA sequence: TGTGCCAGCTCACCCGACAGGGGTGATGGGGAGACCCAGTACTTC. V and J are TRBV18 and TRBJ2-5; 8 positions agree with TRBD1. Germline V CDR1 and CDR2: KGHSH, LQKENI. After removal of 3 bases from V and 5 bases from J, the junction contained 8 bases not matched to a gene. There are 15 residues in the CDR3.

The chain carries TRBV6-5 and TRBJ1-2, with D perhaps matching TRBD1 (6 bases). Trimming pared 7 bases from V and 5 bases from J, leaving 14 bases between. Germline CDR1 reads MNHEY; CDR2 reads SVGAGI. This CDR3 spans 13 amino acids. CDR3 DNA: TGTGCCAGCAAGGTGGACAGCTTATATGGCTACACCTTC. Its protein product is CASKVDSLYGYTF.

J is TRBJ1-5 and V is TRBV5-5; D might be TRBD1 (5 bases). The germline V and J ends were trimmed by 2 bases and 5 bases, with 14 bases remaining between them. From germline, CDR1 is SGHKS and CDR2 YYEKEE (reference sequence). This CDR3 is 15 amino acids long. This CDR3 reads CASSLDPDIYQPQHF. In nucleotides, the CDR3 is TGTGCCAGCAGCTTAGATCCGGACATCTATCAGCCCCAGCATTTT. The full variable domain, rest sourced from reference TRBV5-5 and TRBJ1-5, is DAGVTQSPTHLIKTRGQQVTLRCSPISGHKSVSWYQQVLGQGPQFIFQYYEKEERGRGNFPDRFSARQFPNYSSELNVNALLLGDSALYLCASSLDPDIYQPQHFGDGTRLSIL.

This CDR3 reads CASSWGGHTEAFF. The CDR3 bases are TGTGCCAGCAGTTGGGGAGGGCACACTGAAGCTTTCTTT. The rearrangement links TRBV27 to TRBJ1-1, with unresolved D. This CDR3 spans 13 amino acids. V lost 4 bases, J lost 3 bases, and 9 bases lay in between. Germline values: CDR1 MNHEY, CDR2 SMNVEV (reference sequence).

The rearrangement joins TRBV19 to TRBJ2-7, with D perhaps matching TRBD2 (6 bases). This CDR3 contains 10 residues. Looked up from germline, CDR1 is LNHDA and CDR2 is SQIVND (reference sequence). V lost 8 bases to trimming and J lost 5 bases, with 7 bases between them. The CDR3 is CASWGDEQYF. The DNA of the CDR3 is TGTGCCAGTTGGGGGGACGAGCAGTACTTC. Drawing the rest from reference TRBV19 and TRBJ2-7, the complete variable domain is DGGITQSPKYLFRKEGQNVTLSCEQNLNHDAMYWYRQDPGQGLRLIYYSQIVNDFQKGDIAEGYSVSREKKESFPLTVTSAQKNPTAFYLCASWGDEQYFGPGTRLTVT.